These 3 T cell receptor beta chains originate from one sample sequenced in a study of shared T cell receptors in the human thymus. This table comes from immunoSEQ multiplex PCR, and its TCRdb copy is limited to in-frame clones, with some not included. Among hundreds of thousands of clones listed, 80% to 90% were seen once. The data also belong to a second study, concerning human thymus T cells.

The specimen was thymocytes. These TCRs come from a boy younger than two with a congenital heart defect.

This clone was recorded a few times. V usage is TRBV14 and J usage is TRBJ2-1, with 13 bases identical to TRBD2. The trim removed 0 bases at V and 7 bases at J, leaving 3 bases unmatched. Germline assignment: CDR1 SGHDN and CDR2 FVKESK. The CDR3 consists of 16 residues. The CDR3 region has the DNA TGTGCCAGCAGCCAAGAGACTAGCGGGAGGAAAAATGAGCAGTTCTTC. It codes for CASSQETSGRKNEQFF. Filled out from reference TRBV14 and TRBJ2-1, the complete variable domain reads EAGVTQFPSHSVIEKGQTVTLRCDPISGHDNLYWYRRVMGKEIKFLLHFVKESKQDESGMPNNRFLAERTGGTYSTLKVQPAELEDSGVYFCASSQETSGRKNEQFFGPGTRLTVL.

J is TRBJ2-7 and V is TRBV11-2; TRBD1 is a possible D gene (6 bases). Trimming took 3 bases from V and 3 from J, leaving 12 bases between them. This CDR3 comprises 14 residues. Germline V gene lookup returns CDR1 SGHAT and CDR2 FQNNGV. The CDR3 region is CASSFGGARYEQYF. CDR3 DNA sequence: TGTGCCAGCAGCTTTGGGGGCGCTCGCTACGAGCAGTACTTC.

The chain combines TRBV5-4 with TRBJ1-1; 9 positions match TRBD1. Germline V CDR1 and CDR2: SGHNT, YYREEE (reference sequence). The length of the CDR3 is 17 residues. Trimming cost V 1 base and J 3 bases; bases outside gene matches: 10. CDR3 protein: CASSLYWGQGWYTEAFF. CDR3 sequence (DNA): TGTGCCAGCAGCTTGTATTGGGGACAGGGTTGGTACACTGAAGCTTTCTTT.